This passage covers 3 T cell receptor beta chains from one sample sequenced in a study of T cells in Graves' hyperthyroidism and ophthalmopathy. Amplified TCR beta CDR3 regions derived from RNA transcripts. Carried out on the TCR CDR3, a first-round RT-PCR used the HTBI primer set. TCRdb reanalysed the multiplex PCR reads using MiXCR and keeps one entry per CDR3 protein. The table records about 460,000 distinct CDR3 sequences, 20% to 25% of them present only once. Source material: blood. Source of these receptors: a woman in her seventies with Graves' ophthalmopathy.

The chain joins TRBV4-1 to TRBJ2-4; perhaps TRBD2 as D (6 bases). V was trimmed by 0 bases and J by 5 bases, leaving 17 bases between them. This CDR3 is 17 amino acids long. The germline V gene has CDR1 MGHRA and CDR2 YSYEKL. The CDR3 DNA sequence: TGCGCCAGCAGCCAAGATGGAGGGCAGGGATATGAAAACATTCAGTACTTC. This gives the protein CASSQDGGQGYENIQYF.

The rearrangement joins TRBV5-1 to TRBJ1-1; D not certain. Germline V gives CDR1 SGHRS, CDR2 YFSETQ. The CDR3 length is 15 residues. V lost 4 bases and J 2 bases, leaving 15 bases between the germline ends. The DNA of the CDR3 is TGCGCCAGCAGCATGGACGGATACCCAAACACTGAAGCTTTCTTT. This translates into CASSMDGYPNTEAFF.

This sequence joins TRBV6-9 and TRBJ2-1, with 7 bases fitting TRBD2. In germline, CDR1 is MNHGY, CDR2 SVAAGI. Unmatched junction bases numbered 22, after V lost 3 bases and J lost 5 bases. The CDR3 covers 20 residues. CDR3 in amino acids: CASSYGGGGWGGLVNNEQFF. CDR3 DNA sequence: TGTGCCAGCAGTTACGGTGGTGGGGGTTGGGGCGGACTAGTGAACAATGAGCAGTTCTTC.